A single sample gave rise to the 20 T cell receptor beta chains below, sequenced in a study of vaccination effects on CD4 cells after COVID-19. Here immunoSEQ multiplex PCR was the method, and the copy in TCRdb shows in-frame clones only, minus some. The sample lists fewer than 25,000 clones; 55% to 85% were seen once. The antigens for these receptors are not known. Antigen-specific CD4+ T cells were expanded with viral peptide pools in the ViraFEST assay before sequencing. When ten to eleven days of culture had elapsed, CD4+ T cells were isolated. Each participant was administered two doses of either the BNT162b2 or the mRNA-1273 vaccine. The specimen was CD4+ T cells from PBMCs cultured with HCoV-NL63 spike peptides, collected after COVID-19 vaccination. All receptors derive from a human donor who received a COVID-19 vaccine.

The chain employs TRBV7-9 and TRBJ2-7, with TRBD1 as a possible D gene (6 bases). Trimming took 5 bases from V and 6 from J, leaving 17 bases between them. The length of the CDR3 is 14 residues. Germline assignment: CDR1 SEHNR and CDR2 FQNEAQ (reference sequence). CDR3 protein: CASSPFSGEGEQYF. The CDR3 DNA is TGTGCCAGCAGCCCCTTTTCAGGGGAAGGCGAGCAGTACTTC.

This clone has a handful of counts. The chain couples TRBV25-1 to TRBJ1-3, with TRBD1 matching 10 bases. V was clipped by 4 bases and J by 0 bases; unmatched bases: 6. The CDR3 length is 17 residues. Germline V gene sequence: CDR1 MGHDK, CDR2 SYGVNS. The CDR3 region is CASSGPGQGTSGNTIYF. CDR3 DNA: TGTGCCAGCAGTGGACCGGGACAGGGGACCTCTGGAAACACCATATATTTT.

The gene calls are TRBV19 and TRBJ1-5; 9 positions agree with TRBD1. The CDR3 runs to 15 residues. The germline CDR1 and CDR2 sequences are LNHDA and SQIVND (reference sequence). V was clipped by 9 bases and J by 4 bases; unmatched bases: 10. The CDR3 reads CASRRDRVSNQPQHF. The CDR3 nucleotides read TGTGCCAGCCGCCGGGACAGGGTCTCGAATCAGCCCCAGCATTTT.

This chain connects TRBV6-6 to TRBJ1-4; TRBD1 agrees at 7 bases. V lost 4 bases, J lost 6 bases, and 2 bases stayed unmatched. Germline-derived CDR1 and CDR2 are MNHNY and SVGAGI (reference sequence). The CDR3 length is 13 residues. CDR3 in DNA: TGTGCCAGCAGTTTCGGACAGGATGAAAAACTGTTTTTT. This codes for CASSFGQDEKLFF.

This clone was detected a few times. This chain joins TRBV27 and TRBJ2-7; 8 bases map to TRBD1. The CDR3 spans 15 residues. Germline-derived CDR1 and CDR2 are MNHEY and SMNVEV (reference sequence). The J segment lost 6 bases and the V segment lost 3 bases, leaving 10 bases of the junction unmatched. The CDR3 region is CASSLGRGLFREQYF. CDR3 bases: TGTGCCAGCAGTTTGGGCAGGGGGCTTTTCCGCGAGCAGTACTTC.

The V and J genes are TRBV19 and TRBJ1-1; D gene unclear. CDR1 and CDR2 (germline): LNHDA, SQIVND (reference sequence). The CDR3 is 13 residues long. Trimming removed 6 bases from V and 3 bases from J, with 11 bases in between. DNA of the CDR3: TGTGCCAGTAGCTCTCAGGTTGACACTGAAGCTTTCTTT. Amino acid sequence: CASSSQVDTEAFF.

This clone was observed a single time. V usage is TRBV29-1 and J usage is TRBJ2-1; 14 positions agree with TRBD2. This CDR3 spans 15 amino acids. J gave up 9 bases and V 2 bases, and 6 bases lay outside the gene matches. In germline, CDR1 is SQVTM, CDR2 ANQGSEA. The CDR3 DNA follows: TGCAGCGTTGAAACGACTAGCGGGAGGGCTGGTGAGCAGTTCTTC. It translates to CSVETTSGRAGEQFF.

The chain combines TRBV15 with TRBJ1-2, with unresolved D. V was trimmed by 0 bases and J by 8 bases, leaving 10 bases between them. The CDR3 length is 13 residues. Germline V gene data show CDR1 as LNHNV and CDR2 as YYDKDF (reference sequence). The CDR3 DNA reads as TGTGCCACCAGCAGAGAGGCAGGCCGAGGCTACACCTTC. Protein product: CATSREAGRGYTF.

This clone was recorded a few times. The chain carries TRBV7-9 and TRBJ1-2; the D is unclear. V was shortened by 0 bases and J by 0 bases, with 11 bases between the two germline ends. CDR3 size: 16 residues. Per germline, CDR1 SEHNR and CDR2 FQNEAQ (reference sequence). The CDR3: CASSLAQTRSNYGYTF. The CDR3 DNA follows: TGTGCCAGCAGCTTAGCACAGACACGGTCTAACTATGGCTACACCTTC. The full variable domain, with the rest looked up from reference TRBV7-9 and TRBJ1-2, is DTGVSQNPRHKITKRGQNVTFRCDPISEHNRLYWYRQTLGQGPEFLTYFQNEAQLEKSRLLSDRFSAERPKGSFSTLEIQRTEQGDSAMYLCASSLAQTRSNYGYTFGSGTRLTVV.

CDR3 region: CASSRDRGRTEAFF. In DNA form, the CDR3 reads TGTGCCAGCAGTCGGGACAGGGGGCGGACTGAAGCTTTCTTT. The chain recombines TRBV6-5 with TRBJ1-1; 12 bases fit TRBD1. CDR1 MNHEY and CDR2 SVGAGI come from the germline V gene. The CDR3 contains 14 residues. Trimming took 5 bases from V and 5 from J; bases not matched to a gene: 3.

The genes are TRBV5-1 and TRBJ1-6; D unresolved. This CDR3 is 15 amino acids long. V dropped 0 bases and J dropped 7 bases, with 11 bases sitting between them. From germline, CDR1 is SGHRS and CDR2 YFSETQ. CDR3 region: CASSLGARRNSPLHF. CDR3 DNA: TGCGCCAGCAGCTTGGGAGCGCGACGGAATTCACCCCTCCACTTT.

CDR3 residues: CASRTTGNYGYTF. The CDR3 DNA reads as TGTGCCAGCAGAACTACAGGGAACTATGGCTACACCTTC. The chain has TRBV11-2 and TRBJ1-2; tentative D call: TRBD1 (6 bases). Germline V gene sequence: CDR1 SGHAT, CDR2 FQNNGV. This CDR3 has 13 amino acids. Trimming removed 6 bases at V and 2 bases at J, with 10 bases between.

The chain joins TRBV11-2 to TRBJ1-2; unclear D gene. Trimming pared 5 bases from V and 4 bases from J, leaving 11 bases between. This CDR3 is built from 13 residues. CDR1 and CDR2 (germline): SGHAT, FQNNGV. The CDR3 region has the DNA TGTGCCAGCAGCCCCACCACTGGCTATGGCTACACCTTC. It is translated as CASSPTTGYGYTF.

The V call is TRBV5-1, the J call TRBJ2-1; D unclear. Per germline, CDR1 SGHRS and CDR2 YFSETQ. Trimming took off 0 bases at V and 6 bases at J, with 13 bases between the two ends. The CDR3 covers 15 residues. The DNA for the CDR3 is TGCGCCAGCAGCTTGGAAAGCCCTAGTCTCAATGAGCAGTTCTTC. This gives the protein CASSLESPSLNEQFF.

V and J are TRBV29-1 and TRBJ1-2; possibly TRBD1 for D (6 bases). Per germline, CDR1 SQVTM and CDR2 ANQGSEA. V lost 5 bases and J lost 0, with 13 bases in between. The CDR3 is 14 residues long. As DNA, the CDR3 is TGCAGCGTTAACAGGGATTTGGCTAACTATGGCTACACCTTC. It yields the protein CSVNRDLANYGYTF.

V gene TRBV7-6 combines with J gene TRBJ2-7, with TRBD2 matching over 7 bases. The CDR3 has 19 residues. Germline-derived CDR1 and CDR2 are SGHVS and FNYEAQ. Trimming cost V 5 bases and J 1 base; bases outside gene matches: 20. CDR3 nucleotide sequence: TGTGCCAGCAGCCCCCTCGACCGGGAGGCCACCCGCCGATCCTACGAGCAGTACTTC. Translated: CASSPLDREATRRSYEQYF.

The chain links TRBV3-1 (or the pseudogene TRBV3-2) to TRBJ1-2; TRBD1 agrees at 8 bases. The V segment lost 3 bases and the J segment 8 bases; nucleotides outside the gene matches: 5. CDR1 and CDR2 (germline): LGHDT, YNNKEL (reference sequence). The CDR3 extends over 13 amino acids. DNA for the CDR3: TGTGCCAGCAGCCAGGACAGGGCAAGGGGCTACACCTTC. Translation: CASSQDRARGYTF.

The CDR3 sequence: CASTEQGGWNTEAFF. The CDR3 DNA sequence: TGTGCCAGCACCGAACAGGGGGGGTGGAACACTGAAGCTTTCTTT. V usage is TRBV6-5 and J usage is TRBJ1-1, with 8 nucleotides matching TRBD1. Germline V gene sequence: CDR1 MNHEY, CDR2 SVGAGI. This CDR3 is built from 15 residues. The J segment lost 1 base and the V segment lost 7 bases, leaving 8 bases of the junction unmatched.

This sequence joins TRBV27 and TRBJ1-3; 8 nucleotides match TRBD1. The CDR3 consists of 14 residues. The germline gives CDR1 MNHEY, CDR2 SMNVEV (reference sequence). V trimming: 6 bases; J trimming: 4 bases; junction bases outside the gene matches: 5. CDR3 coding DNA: TGTGCCAGCAGACCGACAGGGGTAGGAAACACCATATATTTT. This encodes CASRPTGVGNTIYF.

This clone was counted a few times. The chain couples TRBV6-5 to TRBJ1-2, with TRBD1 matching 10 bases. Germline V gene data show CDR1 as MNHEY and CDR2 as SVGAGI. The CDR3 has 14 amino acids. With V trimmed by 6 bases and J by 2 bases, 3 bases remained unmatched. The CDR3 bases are TGTGCCAGCAGGCCGGGACAGGGGAACTATGGCTACACCTTC. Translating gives CASRPGQGNYGYTF.